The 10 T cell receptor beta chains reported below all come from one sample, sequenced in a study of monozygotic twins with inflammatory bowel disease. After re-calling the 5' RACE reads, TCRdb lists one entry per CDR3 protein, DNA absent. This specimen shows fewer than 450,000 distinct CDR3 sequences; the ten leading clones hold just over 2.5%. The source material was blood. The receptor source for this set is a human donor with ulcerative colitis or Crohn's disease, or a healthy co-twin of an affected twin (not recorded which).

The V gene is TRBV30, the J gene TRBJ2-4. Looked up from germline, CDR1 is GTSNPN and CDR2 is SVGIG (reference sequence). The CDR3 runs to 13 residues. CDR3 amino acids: CAWSEKFLDIQYF.

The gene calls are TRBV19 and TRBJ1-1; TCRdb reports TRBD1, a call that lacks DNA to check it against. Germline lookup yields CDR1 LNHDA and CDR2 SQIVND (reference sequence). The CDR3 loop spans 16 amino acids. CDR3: CASSKALGRGNTEAFF.

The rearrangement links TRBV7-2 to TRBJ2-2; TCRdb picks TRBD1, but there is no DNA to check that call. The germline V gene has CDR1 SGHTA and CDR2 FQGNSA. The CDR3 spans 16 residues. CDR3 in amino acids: CASRKTGMANTGELFF.

CDR3 in amino acids: CAWIFRVSGNTIYF. The chain combines TRBV30 with TRBJ1-3. There are 14 residues in the CDR3. The germline V gene encodes CDR1 GTSNPN and CDR2 SVGIG (reference sequence). The entire variable domain, with the rest obtained from reference TRBV30 and TRBJ1-3, is as follows: SQTIHQWPATLVQPVGSPLSLECTVEGTSNPNLYWYRQAAGRGLQLLFYSVGIGQISSEVPQNLSASRPQDRQFILSSKKLLLSDSGFYLCAWIFRVSGNTIYFGEGSWLTVV.

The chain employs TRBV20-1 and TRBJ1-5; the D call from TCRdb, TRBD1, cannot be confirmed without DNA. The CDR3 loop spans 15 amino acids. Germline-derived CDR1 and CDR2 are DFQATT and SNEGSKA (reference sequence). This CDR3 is CSAQGTGNSNQPQHF.

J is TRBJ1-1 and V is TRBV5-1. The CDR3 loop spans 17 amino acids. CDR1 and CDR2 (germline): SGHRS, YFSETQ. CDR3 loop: CASSLAGGGSLNTEAFF.

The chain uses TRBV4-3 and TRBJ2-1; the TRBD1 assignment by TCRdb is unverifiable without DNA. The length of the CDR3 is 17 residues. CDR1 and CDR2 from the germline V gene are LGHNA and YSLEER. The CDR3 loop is CASSQTTGTGSYNEQFF.

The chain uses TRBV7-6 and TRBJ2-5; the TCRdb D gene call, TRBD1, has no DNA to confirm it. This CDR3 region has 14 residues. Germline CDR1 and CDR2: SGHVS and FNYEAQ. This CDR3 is CASSSEAGEETQYF. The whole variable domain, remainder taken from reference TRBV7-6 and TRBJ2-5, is GAGVSQSPRYKVTKRGQDVALRCDPISGHVSLYWYRQALGQGPEFLTYFNYEAQQDKSGLPNDRFSAERPEGSISTLTIQRTEQRDSAMYRCASSSEAGEETQYFGPGTRLLVL.

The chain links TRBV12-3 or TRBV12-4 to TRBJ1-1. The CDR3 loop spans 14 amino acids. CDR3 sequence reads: CASSLSWSGPEAFF.

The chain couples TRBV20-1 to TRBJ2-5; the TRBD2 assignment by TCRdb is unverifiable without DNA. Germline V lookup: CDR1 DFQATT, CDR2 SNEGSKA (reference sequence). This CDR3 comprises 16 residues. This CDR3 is CSASPWGAGGLETQYF.